The 13 T cell receptor beta chains in this list originate from one sample, sequenced in a study of OX40 agonist ivuxolimab in advanced cancers. Generated by immunoSEQ multiplex PCR, the TCRdb table keeps only in-frame clones and is missing some. The data hold roughly 150,000 clones, with approximately 94% observed a single time. The sequencing used CD4+ or CD8+ T cells sorted from blood, collected in a trial of the OX40 agonist ivuxolimab. These receptors originate from an adult with an advanced solid tumor such as melanoma, head and neck, liver or kidney cancer.

The chain has TRBV25-1 and TRBJ1-2; TRBD1 might be the D (5 bases). Germline CDR1 reads MGHDK; CDR2 reads SYGVNS. The CDR3 is made up of 15 amino acids. Between the trimmed V and J ends, which lost 10 bases and 4 bases, there was a span of 22 bases. CDR3 nucleotide sequence: TGTGCCACCTCGAACGGAGGGGAAATCTTCTATGGCTACACCTTC. Protein product: CATSNGGEIFYGYTF.

The chain combines TRBV29-1 with TRBJ2-2; D unclear. V was pared by 4 bases and J by 1 base, with 13 bases between. CDR3 length: 15 amino acids. The germline gives CDR1 SQVTM, CDR2 ANQGSEA. The CDR3 coding sequence is TGCAGCGTTGGGGTTCTAGGTATGAACACCGGGGAGCTGTTTTTT. Its translation is CSVGVLGMNTGELFF.

The chain combines TRBV4-3 with TRBJ2-3, with TRBD2 matching 9 bases. Per the germline V gene, CDR1 is LGHNA and CDR2 is YSLEER. The CDR3 has 17 residues. V was clipped by 2 bases and J by 0 bases; unmatched bases: 6. This CDR3 is CASSQISGGPSTDTQYF. In nucleotides, the CDR3 is TGCGCCAGCAGCCAAATCAGCGGGGGGCCCAGCACAGATACGCAGTATTTT.

The gene calls are TRBV9 and TRBJ2-5; 7 bases match TRBD1. The V gene end was trimmed by 3 bases and the J gene end by 5 bases; junction bases not matched to a gene: 10. The CDR3 sequence is 15 residues long. Germline V gene data show CDR1 as SGDLS and CDR2 as YYNGEE. Here the CDR3 reads CASSGAGQARETQYF. DNA of the CDR3: TGTGCCAGCAGCGGAGCCGGACAGGCTAGGGAGACCCAGTACTTC.

V and J are TRBV5-4 and TRBJ2-2; 10 bases fit TRBD1. Trimming at V came to 4 bases and at J to 1 base, leaving 4 bases not matched to a gene. Germline assignment: CDR1 SGHNT and CDR2 YYREEE (reference sequence). The CDR3 loop spans 16 amino acids. CDR3 in DNA: TGTGCCAGCAGCCCGGGACAGGGGAGGAACACCGGGGAGCTGTTTTTT. Protein sequence: CASSPGQGRNTGELFF.

The chain couples TRBV11-2 to TRBJ2-3, with TRBD2 matching 15 bases. The V gene's germline CDR1 is SGHAT and CDR2 FQNNGV. V shed 5 bases, J shed 0 bases, and the junction held 9 bases outside the gene matches. The CDR3 length is 19 residues. The CDR3 here is CASSNGLAGGYTSTDTQYF. The CDR3 coding sequence is TGTGCCAGCAGCAATGGACTAGCGGGGGGGTACACTAGCACAGATACGCAGTATTTT. Supplemented by reference TRBV11-2 and TRBJ2-3, the full variable domain reads EAGVAQSPRYKIIEKRQSVAFWCNPISGHATLYWYQQILGQGPKLLIQFQNNGVVDDSQLPKDRFSAERLKGVDSTLKIQPAKLEDSAVYLCASSNGLAGGYTSTDTQYFGPGTRLTVL.

The chain has TRBV6-1 and TRBJ1-5, with unresolved D. Germline V gene sequence: CDR1 MNHNS, CDR2 SASEGT. V was cut by 3 bases and J by 4 bases, with 4 bases left in between. The CDR3 extends over 12 amino acids. CDR3 DNA sequence: TGTGCCAGCAGTGATACGAATCAGCCCCAGCATTTT. Translated, it gives CASSDTNQPQHF.

This chain connects TRBV7-8 to TRBJ2-4; D is perhaps TRBD1 or TRBD2 (5 bases each). Germline values: CDR1 SGHVS, CDR2 FQNEAQ. This CDR3 is 14 amino acids long. V was pared by 11 bases and J by 7 bases, with 21 bases between. In nucleotides, the CDR3 is TGTGCCTGCCTGAAGGGACGCGGTGGGAACATTCAGTACTTC. Its protein product is CACLKGRGGNIQYF.

This clone was found once. The V and J genes are TRBV12-5 and TRBJ2-1, with 9 bases lining up with TRBD2. CDR1 is LGHNT, CDR2 FRNRAP, per germline. This CDR3 comprises 18 residues. V lost 6 bases and J lost 4; bases outside the gene matches: 16. As DNA, the CDR3 is TGTGCTAGTGGATCCCAGACTAGCGGAGTCCAAAAATACAATGAGCAGTTCTTC. Amino acids: CASGSQTSGVQKYNEQFF. The complete variable domain, with remaining parts taken from reference TRBV12-5 and TRBJ2-1, reads DARVTQTPRHKVTEMGQEVTMRCQPILGHNTVFWYRQTMMQGLELLAYFRNRAPLDDSGMPKDRFSAEMPDATLATLKIQPSEPRDSAVYFCASGSQTSGVQKYNEQFFGPGTRLTVL.

Of note for this clone: One junction end disagrees with the germline gene, perhaps due to a read error. The chain combines TRBV6-1 with TRBJ2-7, with a tentative D call TRBD2 (8 bases). This CDR3 spans 17 amino acids. The germline V gene has CDR1 MNHNS and CDR2 SASEGT. The CDR3 bases are TGTGCTAGCAGTGTGGGACAGCCGGGACTAGGGCCCTACGAGCAGTACTTC. It is translated as CASSVGQPGLGPYEQYF.

This rearrangement joins TRBV5-1 to TRBJ1-4, with 11 positions matching TRBD1. V dropped 3 bases and J dropped 0; count of bases not matched to a gene: 7. Germline V gives CDR1 SGHRS, CDR2 YFSETQ. The CDR3 runs 18 residues. The chain's CDR3 is CASSSGQGAKATNEKLFF. CDR3 DNA sequence: TGCGCCAGCAGCTCTGGACAGGGGGCGAAAGCAACTAATGAAAAACTGTTTTTT.

The rearrangement links TRBV7-9 to TRBJ1-1, with D perhaps TRBD1 (5 bases). The length of the CDR3 is 13 residues. The V end was cut by 3 bases, the J end by 1 base, with 6 bases between. CDR1 is SEHNR, CDR2 FQNEAQ, per germline (reference sequence). The CDR3 loop reads CASSFQGNTEAFF. The CDR3 region has the DNA TGTGCCAGCAGCTTCCAGGGGAACACTGAAGCTTTCTTT.

The CDR3 region is CASSLMGDSPLHF. CDR3 coding DNA: TGTGCCAGCAGTTTAATGGGTGATTCACCCCTCCACTTT. The chain recombines TRBV27 with TRBJ1-6; D uncertain. The V end lost 2 bases, the J end lost 8 bases, and 7 bases lay between the germline ends. CDR3 length equals 13 residues. Germline assignment: CDR1 MNHEY and CDR2 SMNVEV (reference sequence).